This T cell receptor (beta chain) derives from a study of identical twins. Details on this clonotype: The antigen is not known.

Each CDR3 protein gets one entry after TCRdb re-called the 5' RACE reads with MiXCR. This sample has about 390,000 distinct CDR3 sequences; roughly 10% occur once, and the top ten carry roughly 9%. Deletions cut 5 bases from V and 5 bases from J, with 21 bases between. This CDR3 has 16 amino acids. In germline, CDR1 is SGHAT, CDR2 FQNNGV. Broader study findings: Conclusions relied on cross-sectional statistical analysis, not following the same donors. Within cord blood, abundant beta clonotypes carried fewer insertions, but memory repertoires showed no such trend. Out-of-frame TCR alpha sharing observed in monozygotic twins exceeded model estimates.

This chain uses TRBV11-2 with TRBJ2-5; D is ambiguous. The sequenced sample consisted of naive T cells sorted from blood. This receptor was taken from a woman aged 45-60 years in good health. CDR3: CASSRPFGSAEETQYF. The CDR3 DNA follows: TGTGCCAGCAGCCGACCCTTTGGATCAGCCGAGGAGACCCAGTACTTC.